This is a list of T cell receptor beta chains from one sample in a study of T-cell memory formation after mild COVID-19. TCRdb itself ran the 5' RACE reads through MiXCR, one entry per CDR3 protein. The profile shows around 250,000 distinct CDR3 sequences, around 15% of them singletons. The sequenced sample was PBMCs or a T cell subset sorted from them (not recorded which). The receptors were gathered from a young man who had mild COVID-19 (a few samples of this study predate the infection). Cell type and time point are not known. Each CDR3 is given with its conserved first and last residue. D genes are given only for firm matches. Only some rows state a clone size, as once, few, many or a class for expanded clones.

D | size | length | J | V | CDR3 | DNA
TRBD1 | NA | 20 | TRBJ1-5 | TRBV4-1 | CASSQDLYQQGGVFNQPQHF | TGCGCCAGCAGCCAAGACCTTTACCAACAGGGGGGAGTGTTCAATCAGCCCCAGCATTTT
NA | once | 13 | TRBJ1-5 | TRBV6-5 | CASWQGWNQPQHF | TGTGCCAGTTGGCAGGGTTGGAATCAGCCCCAGCATTTT
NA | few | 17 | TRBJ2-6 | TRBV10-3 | CAIMATQGRSGANVLTF | TGTGCCATAATGGCAACCCAGGGGCGCTCTGGGGCCAACGTCCTGACTTTC
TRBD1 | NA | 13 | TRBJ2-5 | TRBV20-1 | CSASRDSQETQYF | TGCAGTGCTTCTCGGGACAGCCAAGAGACCCAGTACTTC
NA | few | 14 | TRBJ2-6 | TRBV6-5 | CASSYGWGANVLTF | TGTGCCAGCAGTTACGGTTGGGGGGCCAACGTCCTGACTTTC
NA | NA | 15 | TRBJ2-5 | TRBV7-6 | CASSLAPGQRETQYF | TGTGCCAGCAGCTTAGCGCCGGGACAACGAGAGACCCAGTACTTC
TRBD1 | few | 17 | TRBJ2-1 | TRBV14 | CASSQGTRTGKLGEQFF | TGTGCCAGCAGCCAAGGCACCAGGACAGGGAAACTAGGGGAGCAGTTCTTC
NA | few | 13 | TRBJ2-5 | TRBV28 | CASSFGGQETQYF | TGTGCCAGCAGTTTTGGGGGACAAGAGACCCAGTACTTC
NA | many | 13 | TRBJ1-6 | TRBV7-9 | CASSLIPASPLHF | TGTGCCAGCAGCTTGATTCCAGCATCACCCCTCCACTTT
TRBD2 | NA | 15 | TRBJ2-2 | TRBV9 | CASSALAGEVGELFF | TGTGCCAGCAGCGCACTAGCGGGGGAGGTCGGGGAGCTGTTTTTT
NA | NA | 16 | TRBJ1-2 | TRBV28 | CASSHKRSRLLYGYTF | TGTGCCAGCAGTCACAAAAGGTCCCGACTACTCTATGGCTACACCTTC
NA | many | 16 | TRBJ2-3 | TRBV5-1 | CASSLKGSHSTDTQYF | TGCGCCAGCAGCTTGAAAGGGTCCCATAGCACAGATACGCAGTATTTT
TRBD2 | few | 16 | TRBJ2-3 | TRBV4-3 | CASSQDGAGGTDTQYF | TGCGCCAGCAGCCAAGATGGAGCGGGGGGCACAGATACGCAGTATTTT
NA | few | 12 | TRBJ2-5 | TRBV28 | CASSALGLASDF | TGTGCCAGCAGTGCCTTGGGGCTAGCCTCGGACTTC
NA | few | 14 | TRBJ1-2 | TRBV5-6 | CASSLSGGVYGYTF | TGTGCCAGCAGCTTGTCGGGAGGCGTCTATGGCTACACCTTC
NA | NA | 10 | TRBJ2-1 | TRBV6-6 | CATSYNEQFF | TGTGCCACATCCTACAATGAGCAGTTCTTC
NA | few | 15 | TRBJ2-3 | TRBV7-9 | CASSPSVSLTDTQYF | TGTGCCAGCAGCCCTTCCGTCTCGCTCACAGATACGCAGTATTTT
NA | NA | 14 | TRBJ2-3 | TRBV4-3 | CASSQDGRADTQYF | TGCGCCAGCAGCCAAGACGGGCGCGCAGATACGCAGTATTTT
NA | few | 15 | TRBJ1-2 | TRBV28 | CASSSSGRRLYGYTF | TGTGCCAGCAGTTCCTCAGGCAGGAGACTCTATGGCTACACCTTC
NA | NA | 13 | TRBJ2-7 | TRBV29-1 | CSVEVAEPHEQYF | TGCAGCGTTGAAGTTGCAGAACCCCACGAGCAGTACTTC
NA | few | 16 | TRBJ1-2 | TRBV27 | CASTREAGLISDGYTF | TGTGCCAGCACCCGAGAGGCAGGACTCATATCCGATGGCTACACCTTC
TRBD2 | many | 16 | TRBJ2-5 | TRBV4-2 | CASSQDGTSRQETQYF | TGTGCCAGCAGCCAAGATGGGACTAGCCGTCAAGAGACCCAGTACTTC
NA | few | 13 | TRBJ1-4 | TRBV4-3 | CASSQDYGEKLFF | TGCGCCAGCAGCCAAGATTATGGCGAAAAACTGTTTTTT
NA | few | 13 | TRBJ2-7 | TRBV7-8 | CASSLQETYEQYF | TGTGCCAGCAGCTTACAGGAGACCTACGAGCAGTACTTC
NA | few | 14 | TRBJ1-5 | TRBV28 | CASSLAGFHQPQHF | TGTGCCAGCAGTTTAGCAGGGTTTCATCAGCCCCAGCATTTT
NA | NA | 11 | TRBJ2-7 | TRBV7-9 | CASSRYREQYF | TGTGCCAGCAGCCGATACAGAGAGCAGTACTTC
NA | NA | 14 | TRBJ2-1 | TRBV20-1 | CSASWGAASGEQFF | TGCAGTGCTAGTTGGGGAGCTGCCTCGGGTGAGCAGTTCTTC
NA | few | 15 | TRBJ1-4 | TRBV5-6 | CASSEQGRATEKLFF | TGTGCCAGCAGCGAACAGGGTCGGGCAACGGAAAAACTGTTTTTT
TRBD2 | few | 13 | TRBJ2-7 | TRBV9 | CASSVSTSGEQYF | TGTGCCAGCAGCGTTTCGACTAGCGGCGAGCAGTACTTC
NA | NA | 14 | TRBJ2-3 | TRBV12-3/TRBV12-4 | CASSSAEGFDTQYF | TGTGCCAGCAGCTCCGCGGAGGGCTTCGATACGCAGTATTTT
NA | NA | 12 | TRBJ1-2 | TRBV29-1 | CSVGTQGYGYTF | TGCAGCGTTGGGACGCAGGGCTATGGCTACACCTTC
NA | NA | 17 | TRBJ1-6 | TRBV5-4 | CATTLGGGTISNSPLHF | TGTGCCACCACTCTGGGCGGCGGGACAATTTCTAATTCACCCCTCCACTTT
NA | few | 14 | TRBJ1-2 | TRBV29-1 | CSVEEKAINYGYTF | TGCAGCGTTGAAGAAAAGGCCATCAACTATGGCTACACCTTC
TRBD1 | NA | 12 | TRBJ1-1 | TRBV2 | CASDRGVPEAFF | TGTGCCAGCGACAGGGGCGTACCTGAAGCTTTCTTT
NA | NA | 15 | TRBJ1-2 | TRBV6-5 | CASRPSGEGNYGYTF | TGTGCCAGCAGGCCCTCGGGGGAGGGGAACTATGGCTACACCTTC
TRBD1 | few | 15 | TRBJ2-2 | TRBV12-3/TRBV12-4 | CASSFRQGATGELFF | TGTGCCAGCAGTTTTAGACAGGGGGCGACCGGGGAGCTGTTTTTT
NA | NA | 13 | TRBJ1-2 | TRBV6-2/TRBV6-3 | CASNPLIGYGYTF | TGTGCCAGCAATCCGCTTATAGGCTATGGCTACACCTTC
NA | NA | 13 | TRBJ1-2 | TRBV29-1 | CSVQMRDNYGYTF | TGCAGCGTCCAAATGCGGGACAACTATGGCTACACCTTC
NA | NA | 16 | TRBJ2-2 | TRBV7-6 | CASSVGMTALEGELFF | TGTGCCAGCAGCGTGGGCATGACGGCTCTCGAAGGGGAGCTGTTTTTT
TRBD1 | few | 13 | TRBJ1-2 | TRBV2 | CASSDRDRGRYTF | TGTGCCAGCAGTGACCGGGACAGGGGCCGCTACACCTTC
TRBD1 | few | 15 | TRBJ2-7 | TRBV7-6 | CASSLAGDRAYEQYF | TGTGCCAGCAGCTTAGCGGGAGACAGGGCCTACGAGCAGTACTTC
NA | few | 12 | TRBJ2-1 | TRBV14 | CASSPGTNEQFF | TGTGCCAGCAGCCCGGGAACTAATGAGCAGTTCTTC
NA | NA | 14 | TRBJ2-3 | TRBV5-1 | CASSWTEGTDTQYF | TGCGCCAGCAGCTGGACCGAGGGCACAGATACGCAGTATTTT
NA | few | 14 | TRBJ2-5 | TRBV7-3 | CASSLQGGGETQYF | TGTGCCAGCAGCTTACAAGGGGGAGGAGAGACCCAGTACTTC
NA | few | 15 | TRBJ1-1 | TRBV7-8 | CASSFPGQSYTEAFF | TGTGCCAGCAGCTTCCCTGGACAGTCTTACACTGAAGCTTTCTTT
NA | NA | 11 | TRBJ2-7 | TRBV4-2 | CASSNDYEQYF | TGTGCCAGCAGCAACGATTACGAGCAGTACTTC
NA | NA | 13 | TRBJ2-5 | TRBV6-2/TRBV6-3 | CASSEGRKETQYF | TGTGCCAGCAGCGAAGGACGGAAAGAGACCCAGTACTTC
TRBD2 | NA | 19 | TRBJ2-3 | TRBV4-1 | CASSQVWGGTSGDRDTQYF | TGCGCCAGCAGCCAAGTGTGGGGAGGGACTAGCGGGGATCGAGATACGCAGTATTTT
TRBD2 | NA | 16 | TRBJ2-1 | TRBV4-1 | CASSLEPGLEGNEQFF | TGCGCCAGCAGCCTAGAGCCCGGACTAGAGGGGAATGAGCAGTTCTTC
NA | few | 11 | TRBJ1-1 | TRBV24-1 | CATSDFGEAFF | TGTGCCACCAGTGATTTCGGCGAAGCTTTCTTT
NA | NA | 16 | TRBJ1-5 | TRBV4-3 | CASSQDRGALNQPQHF | TGCGCCAGCAGCCAAGACCGGGGCGCGTTAAATCAGCCCCAGCATTTT
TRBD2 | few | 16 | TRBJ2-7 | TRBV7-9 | CASSPRGDGRSYEQYF | TGTGCCAGCAGCCCCCGGGGGGACGGGAGGTCCTACGAGCAGTACTTC
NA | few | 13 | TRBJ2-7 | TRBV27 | CASSTLESYEQYF | TGTGCCAGCAGTACTTTAGAATCCTACGAGCAGTACTTC
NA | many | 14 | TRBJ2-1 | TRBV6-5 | CASSYSLWVNEQFF | TGTGCCAGCAGTTACTCTCTGTGGGTCAATGAGCAGTTCTTC
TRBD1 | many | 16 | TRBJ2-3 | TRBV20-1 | CSARSPTGGDGFPQYF | TGCAGTGCTAGAAGCCCGACAGGGGGCGATGGTTTTCCGCAGTATTTT